The entry that follows covers one T cell receptor beta chain sequence. This clonotype was seen a single time. Its binding antigen is unknown. Qualities for individual bases were not recorded, and no much larger clone is one base off. Receptor libraries were prepared by 5' RACE. The sequencer listed for this sample is Illumina HiSeq 2500. A second roughly 6 to 12 cycle PCR used a sample-barcoded 5' primer and a J-beta primer mix. A template-switch 5' adaptor carrying 12 random nucleotides introduced a unique molecular identifier onto each TCR beta cDNA molecule. Each sample yielded at least 2.5 million CDR3-containing paired-end reads. First-strand cDNA was synthesized from all RNA with the Mint cDNA synthesis kit, primed by a TRBC-specific oligonucleotide. After uracil-DNA glycosylase treatment, a first 18-cycle PCR used universal primers M1SS and BC2_uni_R on all cDNA. On the study's bioinformatics: For normalization, 1 million high-quality reads were randomly selected from each sample, with every read carrying a distinct molecular identifier. Instead of being binned into consensus sequences, reads with shared molecular identifiers were discarded. CDR3 identification, clonotype clustering and error correction used MiTCR with a Q25 quality threshold and the strictest error-elimination algorithm. Lower-bound total TCR beta diversity was estimated with a nonparametric unseen species model using Euler transformation. Through fastp at Q25 and MiXCR, TCRdb rebuilt clones from the public reads, retaining in-frame beta chains. Rows merge per CDR3 protein into single entries with the most common DNA and genes. The V and J calls were determined by TCRdb, not by the authors. Recorded for this sample are over 1,200,000 distinct CDR3 sequences; 59% of them occurred a single time. The ten biggest clones cover 5.5% to 8% of the sample.

This sample was included in a study of blood T cells in healthy people across ages (dated by TCRdb to about 2015). Notes on the research overall: In model experiments, roughly one uniquely barcoded TCR beta cDNA molecule per two T cells was captured by template switching. Using the same blood draw, the study looked at two additional independent replicas of 1 million unique cDNA reads for two donors, one aged 18 to 30 and the other aged 80 or older. Donors of different ages were randomly distributed across sequencing lanes to avoid experimental bias. The study measured age-related changes in TCR beta repertoire diversity using deep sequencing normalized with unique cDNA molecular identifiers. Donors were grouped into four age groups: young (average approximately 15 years), middle-aged (around 39), aged (around 60) and long-lived (approximately 82).

Donors were 40 or so systemically healthy Caucasian individuals from Russia aged roughly 6 to 95 years. Each donor gave around 9 milliliters of peripheral blood, collected into EDTA-treated Vacutainer tubes. Ficoll-Paque density-gradient centrifugation was used to isolate PBMCs, with at least 6.5 million per sample. Trizol reagent was used to extract total RNA from the PBMCs, yielding at least 5 micrograms per sample. The percentages of naive CD45RAhigh/CD27high T cells were determined by flow cytometry on a PBMC aliquot from every donor. The paper as a whole reports these results and caveats: Because profiling used bulk unsorted PBMCs, naive and antigen-experienced compartments could not be compared conclusively. As age increased, observed TCR beta diversity per million T cells dropped in a roughly linear way, and a significant reduction was already evident by age about 40. Observed TCR beta diversity correlated strongly with the percentage of naive T cells measured by flow cytometry. Because the CMV infection status of the donors was unknown, age-related changes in expanded clonotypes may potentially have been confounded. Total diversity estimates from one million sequenced T cells were considered lower bounds and underestimates. Compared with the aged group, the long-lived group had more naive CD4+ T cells, fewer expanded clones and increased TCR diversity, suggesting age selection.

Input material: blood. This sequence originates from a man aged 18-30 years in good health.

CDR3 protein: CASSFRGEDTEAFF. The nucleotide sequence reads TGTGCCAGCTCATTCAGGGGAGAGGACACTGAAGCTTTCTTT. The receptor chain draws on TRBV27 and TRBJ1-1, and TRBD1 may be the D gene, going by 6 matching bases. From the cysteine through the phenylalanine, the CDR3 covers 14 amino acids. The sequence is cut down to CDR3 DNA, 42 bases in frame from base 1. The V and J ends are trimmed by 8 bases and 3 bases, leaving 16 bases between them. Looking up the germline V gene (reference sequence) yields CDR1 MNHEY and CDR2 SMNVEV.